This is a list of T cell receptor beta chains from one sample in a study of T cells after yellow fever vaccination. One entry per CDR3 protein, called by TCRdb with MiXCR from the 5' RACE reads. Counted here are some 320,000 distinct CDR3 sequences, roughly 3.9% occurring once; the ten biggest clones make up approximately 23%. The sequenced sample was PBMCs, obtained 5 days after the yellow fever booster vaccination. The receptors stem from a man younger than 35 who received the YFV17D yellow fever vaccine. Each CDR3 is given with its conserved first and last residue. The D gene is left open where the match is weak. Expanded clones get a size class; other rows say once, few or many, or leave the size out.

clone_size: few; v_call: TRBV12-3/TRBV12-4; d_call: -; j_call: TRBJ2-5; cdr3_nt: TGTGCCAGCAGTCCAATTAACCCTGAGACCCAGTACTTC; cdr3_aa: CASSPINPETQYF
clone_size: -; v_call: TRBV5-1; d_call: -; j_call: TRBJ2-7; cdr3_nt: TGCGCCAGCAGCTTAGGGGCAGGGGCGTACGAGCAGTACTTC; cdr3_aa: CASSLGAGAYEQYF
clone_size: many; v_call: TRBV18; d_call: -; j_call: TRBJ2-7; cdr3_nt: TGTGCCAGCTCACCAACCGGACCCTACGAGCAGTACTTC; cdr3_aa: CASSPTGPYEQYF
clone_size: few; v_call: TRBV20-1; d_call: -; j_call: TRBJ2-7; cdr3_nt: TGCAGTGCTAGACTTCCCGGGGCTTCCTACGAGCAGTACTTC; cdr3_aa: CSARLPGASYEQYF
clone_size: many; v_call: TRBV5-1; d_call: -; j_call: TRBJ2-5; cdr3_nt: TGCGCCAGCAGCTGGAACCCGGGGGCTAAAGAGACCCAGTACTTC; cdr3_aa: CASSWNPGAKETQYF
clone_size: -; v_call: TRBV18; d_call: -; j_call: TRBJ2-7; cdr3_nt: TGTGCCAGCTCACCAGGCTTTGGCCTCTACGAGCAGTACTTC; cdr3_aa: CASSPGFGLYEQYF
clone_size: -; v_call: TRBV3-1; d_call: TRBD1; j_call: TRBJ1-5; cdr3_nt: TGTGCCAGCAGCCAAGGTTGGACAGGGCCTTTTAGCAATCAGCCCCAGCATTTT; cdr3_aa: CASSQGWTGPFSNQPQHF
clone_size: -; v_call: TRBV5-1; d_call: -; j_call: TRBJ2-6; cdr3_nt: TGCGCCAGCAGCATTTATCCCACCGGCCAGACTGGGGCCAACGTCCTGACTTTC; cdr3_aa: CASSIYPTGQTGANVLTF
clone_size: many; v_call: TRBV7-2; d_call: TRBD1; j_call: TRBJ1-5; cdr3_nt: TGTGCCAGCAGCTTGCAGGGGGCAAGGCCCCAGCATTTT; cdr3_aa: CASSLQGARPQHF
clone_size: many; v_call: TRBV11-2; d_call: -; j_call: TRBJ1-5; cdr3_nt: TGTGCCAGCAGCTTAGGAGGTTATAGCAATCAGCCCCAGCATTTT; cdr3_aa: CASSLGGYSNQPQHF
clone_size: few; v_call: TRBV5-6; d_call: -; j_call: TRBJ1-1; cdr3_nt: TGTGCCAGCATCCAGGGTGGGGGCCGGCTTAAGACTGAAGCTTTCTTT; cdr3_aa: CASIQGGGRLKTEAFF
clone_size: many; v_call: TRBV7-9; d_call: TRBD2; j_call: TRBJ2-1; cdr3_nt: TGTGCCAGCAGCGAGAGGAGCGGGGGGGTGGATGAGCAGTTCTTC; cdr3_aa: CASSERSGGVDEQFF
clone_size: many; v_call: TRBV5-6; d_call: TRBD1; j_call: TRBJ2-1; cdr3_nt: TGTGCCAGCAGCTGGGGGACAGGGGGCTTTTATGAGCAGTTCTTC; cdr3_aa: CASSWGTGGFYEQFF
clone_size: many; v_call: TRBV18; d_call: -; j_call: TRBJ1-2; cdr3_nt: TGTGCCAGCTCACCATTTCCCCTTATTTATGGCTACACCTTC; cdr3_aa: CASSPFPLIYGYTF
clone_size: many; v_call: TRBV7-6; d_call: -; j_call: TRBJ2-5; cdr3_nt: TGTGCCAGCAGCTTAATGGACGTGGTGACCCAGTACTTC; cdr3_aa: CASSLMDVVTQYF
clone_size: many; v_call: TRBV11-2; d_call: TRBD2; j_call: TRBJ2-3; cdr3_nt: TGTGCCAGCAGCTTAGTAACTAGCGGGGGGTCAGATACGCAGTATTTT; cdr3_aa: CASSLVTSGGSDTQYF
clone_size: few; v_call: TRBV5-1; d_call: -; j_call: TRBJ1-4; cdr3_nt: TGCGCCAGCAGTCAAACGGGCAGGATTGCAACTAATGAAAAACTGTTTTTT; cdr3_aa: CASSQTGRIATNEKLFF
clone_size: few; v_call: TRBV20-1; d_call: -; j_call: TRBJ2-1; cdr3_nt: TGCAGCCACCCGAGAGGGGGGGGCCGAGATGAGCAGTTCTTC; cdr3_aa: CSHPRGGGRDEQFF
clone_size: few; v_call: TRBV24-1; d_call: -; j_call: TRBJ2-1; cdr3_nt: TGTGCCACCAGTGATTCGGGTGGCGGTAGCTCCTACAATGAGCAGTTCTTC; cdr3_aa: CATSDSGGGSSYNEQFF
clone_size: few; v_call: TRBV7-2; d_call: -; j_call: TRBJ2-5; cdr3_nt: TGTGCCAGCAGCTTACATCGGGGTTCGGGGGAGACCCAGTACTTC; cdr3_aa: CASSLHRGSGETQYF
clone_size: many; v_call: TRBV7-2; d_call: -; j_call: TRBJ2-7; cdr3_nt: TGTGCCAGCAGCTTGGAATCTTGGCCGTCCTACGAGCAGTACTTC; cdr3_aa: CASSLESWPSYEQYF
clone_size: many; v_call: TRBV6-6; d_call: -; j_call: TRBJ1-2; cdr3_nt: TGTGCCAGCAGTTATACGGGAGATACTAACTATGGCTACACCTTC; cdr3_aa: CASSYTGDTNYGYTF
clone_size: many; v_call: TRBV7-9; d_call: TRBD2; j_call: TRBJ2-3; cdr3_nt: TGTGCCAGCAGCACCATACTAGCGGGGGCAGGCACAGATACGCAGTATTTT; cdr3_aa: CASSTILAGAGTDTQYF
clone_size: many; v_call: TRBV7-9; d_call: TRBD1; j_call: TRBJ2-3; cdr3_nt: TGTGCCAGCAGCTGGGACAGAAGCACAGATACGCAGTATTTT; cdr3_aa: CASSWDRSTDTQYF
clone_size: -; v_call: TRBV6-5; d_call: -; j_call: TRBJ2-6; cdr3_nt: TGTGCCAGCAGCCACAGGGATCCTGGGGCCAACGTCCTGACTTTC; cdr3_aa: CASSHRDPGANVLTF
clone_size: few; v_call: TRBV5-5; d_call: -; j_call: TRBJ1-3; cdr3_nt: TGTGCCAGCAGCTTCGTGGGGGTGAACGGAAACACCATATATTTT; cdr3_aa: CASSFVGVNGNTIYF
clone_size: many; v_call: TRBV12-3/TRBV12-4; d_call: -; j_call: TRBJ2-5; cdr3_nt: TGTGCCAGCGGACAGCTCCAAGAGACCCAGTACTTC; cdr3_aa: CASGQLQETQYF
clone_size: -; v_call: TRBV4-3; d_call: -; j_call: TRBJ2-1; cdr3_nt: TGCGCCAGCAGCCAAGATAGGGCCGGGGCCTACAATGAGCAGTTCTTC; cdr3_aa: CASSQDRAGAYNEQFF
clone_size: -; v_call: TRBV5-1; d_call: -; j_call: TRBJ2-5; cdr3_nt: TGCGCCAGCAGCTTGGAGTTCGCTCCGACTCACCAGTACTTC; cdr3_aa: CASSLEFAPTHQYF
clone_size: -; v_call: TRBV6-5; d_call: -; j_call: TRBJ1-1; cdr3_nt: TGTGCCAGCAGTTACTCAGGGGGTGAAGCTTTCTTT; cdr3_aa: CASSYSGGEAFF
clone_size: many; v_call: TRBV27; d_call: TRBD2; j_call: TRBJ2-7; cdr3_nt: TGTGCCAGCAAACAGGGACTAGCTTCCACCTACGAGCAGTACTTC; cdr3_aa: CASKQGLASTYEQYF
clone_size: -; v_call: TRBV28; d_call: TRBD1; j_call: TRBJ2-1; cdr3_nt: TGTGCCAGCAGCCTTTCGGGGGTTGGGGGACAGGGATATGAGCAGTTCTTC; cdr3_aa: CASSLSGVGGQGYEQFF
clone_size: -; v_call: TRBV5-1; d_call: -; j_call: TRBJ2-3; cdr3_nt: TGCGCCAGTAGCCGACCGGCCCAAAGCGGCACAGATACGCAGTATTTT; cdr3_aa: CASSRPAQSGTDTQYF
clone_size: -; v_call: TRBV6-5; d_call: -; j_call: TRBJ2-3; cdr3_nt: TGTGCCAGCAGCGGACCATCGGGGGCAGATACGCAGTATTTT; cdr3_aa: CASSGPSGADTQYF
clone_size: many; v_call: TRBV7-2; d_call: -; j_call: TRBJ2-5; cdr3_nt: TGTGCCAGCAGCTTACTTGGCAGGGGGGAAGAGACCCAGTACTTC; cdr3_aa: CASSLLGRGEETQYF
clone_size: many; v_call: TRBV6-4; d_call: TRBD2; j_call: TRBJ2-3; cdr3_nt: TGTGCCAGCAGTCCACGGGGGGCAGATACGCAGTATTTT; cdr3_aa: CASSPRGADTQYF
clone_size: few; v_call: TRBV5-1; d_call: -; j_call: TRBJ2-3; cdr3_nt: TGCGCCAGCAGCTTGGCCATTCAGCGAGTTAGCACAGATACGCAGTATTTT; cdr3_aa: CASSLAIQRVSTDTQYF
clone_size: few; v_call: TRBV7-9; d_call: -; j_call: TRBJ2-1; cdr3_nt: TGTGCCAGCAGCTCCCAGGCTGAGGGGGGGTTTAAGTTCTTC; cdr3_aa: CASSSQAEGGFKFF
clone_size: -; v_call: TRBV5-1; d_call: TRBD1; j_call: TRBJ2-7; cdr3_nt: TGCGCCAGCAGCTTGTCCGGGGACAGGCCGTACCTCGAGCAGTACTTC; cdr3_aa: CASSLSGDRPYLEQYF
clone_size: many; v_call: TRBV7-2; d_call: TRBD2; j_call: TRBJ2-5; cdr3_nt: TGTGCCAGCAGCCTGACTAGCGGGGGGACCCAGTACTTC; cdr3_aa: CASSLTSGGTQYF
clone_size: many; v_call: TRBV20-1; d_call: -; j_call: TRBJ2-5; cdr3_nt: TGCAGCCTCAGAGGGAATACCCAAGAGACCCAGTACTTC; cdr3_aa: CSLRGNTQETQYF
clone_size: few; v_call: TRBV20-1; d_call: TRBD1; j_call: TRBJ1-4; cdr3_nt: TGCAGTGCCCATCCGGGACAGGGGGCGGAAGGGGAAAAACTGTTTTTT; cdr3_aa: CSAHPGQGAEGEKLFF
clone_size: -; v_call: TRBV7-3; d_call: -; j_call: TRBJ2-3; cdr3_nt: TGTGCCAGCAGCCCCAGGATGGGGGCAGATACGCAGTATTTT; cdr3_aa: CASSPRMGADTQYF
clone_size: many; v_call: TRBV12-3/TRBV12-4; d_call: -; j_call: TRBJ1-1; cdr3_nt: TGTGCCAGCAGTTCTTGGCCGGGGACTGAAGCTTTCTTT; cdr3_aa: CASSSWPGTEAFF
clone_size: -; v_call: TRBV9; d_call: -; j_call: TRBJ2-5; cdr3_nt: TGTGCCAGCAGCGTAGGCGTAGAAGTTGTGACCCAGTACTTC; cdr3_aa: CASSVGVEVVTQYF
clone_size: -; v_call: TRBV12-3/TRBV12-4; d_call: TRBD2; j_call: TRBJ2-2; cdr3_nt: TGTGCCAGCACGGGGGGGCTGTACACCGGGGAGCTGTTTTTT; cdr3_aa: CASTGGLYTGELFF
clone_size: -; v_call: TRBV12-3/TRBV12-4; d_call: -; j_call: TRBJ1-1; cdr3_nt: TGTGCCAGCAGTTTTGCGGCGAACACTGAAGCTTTCTTT; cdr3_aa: CASSFAANTEAFF
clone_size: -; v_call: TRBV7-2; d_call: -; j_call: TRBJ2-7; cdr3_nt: TGTGCCAGCAGCCCGCGGGGACGAGCGGCCTACGAGCAGTACTTC; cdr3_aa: CASSPRGRAAYEQYF
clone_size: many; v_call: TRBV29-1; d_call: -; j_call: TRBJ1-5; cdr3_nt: TGCAGCGTTGCGGACGGTCTAATTGGCAATCAGCCCCAGCATTTT; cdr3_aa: CSVADGLIGNQPQHF
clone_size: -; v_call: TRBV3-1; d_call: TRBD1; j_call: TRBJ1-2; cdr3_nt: TGTGCCAGCAGCCAAGGACAGGGGTATTATGGCTACACCTTC; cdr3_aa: CASSQGQGYYGYTF
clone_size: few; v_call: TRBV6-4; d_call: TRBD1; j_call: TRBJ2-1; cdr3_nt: TGTGCCAGCAGTGACCGAGGGGGCCGTTCCTACAATGAGCAGTTCTTC; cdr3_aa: CASSDRGGRSYNEQFF
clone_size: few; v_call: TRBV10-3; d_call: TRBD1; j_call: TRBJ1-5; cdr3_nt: TGTGCCATCAGTGAGTCGAGGACAGGGGAAGTTCAGCCCCAGCATTTT; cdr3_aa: CAISESRTGEVQPQHF
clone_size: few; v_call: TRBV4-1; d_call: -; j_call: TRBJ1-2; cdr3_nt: TGCGCCAGCAGTCGTGAGGGACTGCACCTAGGCTACACCTTC; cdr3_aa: CASSREGLHLGYTF
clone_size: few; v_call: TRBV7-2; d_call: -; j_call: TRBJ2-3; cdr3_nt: TGTGCCAGCAGCTTACACTACGCAGATACGCAGTATTTT; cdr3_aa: CASSLHYADTQYF
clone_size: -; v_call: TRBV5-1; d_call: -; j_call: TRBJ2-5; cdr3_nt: TGCGCCAGCAGCTTGTGGGATCGTCCTGGGGCAGGGGTTTTGGAGACCCAGTACTTC; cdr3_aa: CASSLWDRPGAGVLETQYF
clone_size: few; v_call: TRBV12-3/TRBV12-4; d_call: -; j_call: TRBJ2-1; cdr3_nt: TGTGCCAGCAGTTTCGTTTGGGATCAGCGGTTCTTC; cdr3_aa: CASSFVWDQRFF
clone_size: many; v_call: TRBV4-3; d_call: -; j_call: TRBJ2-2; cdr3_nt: TGCGCCAGCAGCCAACCCCAAGGATCCGGGGAGCTGTTTTTT; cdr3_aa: CASSQPQGSGELFF